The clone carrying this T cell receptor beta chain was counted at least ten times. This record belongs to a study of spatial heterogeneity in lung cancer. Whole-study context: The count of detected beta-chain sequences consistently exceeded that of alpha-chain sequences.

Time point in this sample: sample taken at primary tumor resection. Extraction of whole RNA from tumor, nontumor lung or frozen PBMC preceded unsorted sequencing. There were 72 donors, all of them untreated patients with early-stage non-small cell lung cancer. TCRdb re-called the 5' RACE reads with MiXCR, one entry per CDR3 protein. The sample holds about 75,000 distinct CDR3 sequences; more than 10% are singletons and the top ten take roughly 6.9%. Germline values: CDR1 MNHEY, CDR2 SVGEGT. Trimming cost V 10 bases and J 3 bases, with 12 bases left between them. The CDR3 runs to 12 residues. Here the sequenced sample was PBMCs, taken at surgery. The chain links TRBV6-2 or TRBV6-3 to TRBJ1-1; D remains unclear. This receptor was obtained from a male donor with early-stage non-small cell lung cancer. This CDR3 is CATRLRHTEAFF. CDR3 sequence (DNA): TGTGCCACGCGACTCCGTCACACTGAAGCTTTCTTT.